This T cell receptor beta chain appears in the sequencing data of a study of T cell changes during pregnancy in multiple sclerosis. The germline CDR1 and CDR2 sequences are SGDLS and YYNGEE. The CDR3 length is 16 residues. V lost 4 bases and J lost 4; bases outside the gene matches: 13. The method was immunoSEQ multiplex PCR; TCRdb's version includes in-frame clones alone and lacks a portion of them. In the table there are 55,000 to 65,000 clones, 85% to 95% of which are singletons. The clonotype originates from a female donor with multiple sclerosis, enrolled in a pregnancy study. Specimen: CD8+ T cells from peripheral blood mononuclear cells, collected in the third trimester of pregnancy. This chain joins TRBV9 and TRBJ2-5, with 7 bases aligning to TRBD1. DNA for the CDR3: TGTGCCAGCAGCCCCGAGCCCTACAGGGGCCGAGAGACCCAGTACTTC. Protein sequence: CASSPEPYRGRETQYF.